These 18 T cell receptor beta chains came from one sample sequenced in a study of blood T cell repertoires in COVID-19. Measured with immunoSEQ multiplex PCR; TCRdb has only the in-frame clones, and not every one. The sample contains 130,000 or so clones, 85% to 90% of which appear only once. Material for sequencing was peripheral blood. The receptors were sampled from a man aged 45 to 65 with active or convalescent COVID-19.

The chain combines TRBV19 with TRBJ1-3; 9 bases line up with TRBD1. Trimming at V came to 6 bases and at J to 2 bases, leaving 5 bases not matched to a gene. This CDR3 spans 15 amino acids. The germline gives CDR1 LNHDA, CDR2 SQIVND (reference sequence). CDR3 sequence reads: CASSMGQGTGNTIYF. Written as DNA, the CDR3 is TGTGCCAGTAGCATGGGACAGGGCACTGGAAACACCATATATTTT.

This chain links TRBV3-1 (or the pseudogene TRBV3-2) with TRBJ1-6; D might be TRBD1 (5 bases). Germline V gives CDR1 LGHDT, CDR2 YNNKEL (reference sequence). This CDR3 comprises 14 residues. Trimming pared 2 bases from V and 9 bases from J, leaving 11 bases between. The DNA for the CDR3 is TGTGCCAGCAGCCAACAAGGGGATTCTTCACCCCTCCACTTT. Protein sequence: CASSQQGDSSPLHF.

V and J are TRBV29-1 and TRBJ1-1, with a tentative D call TRBD1 (5 bases). The CDR3 has 12 residues. Germline CDR1 reads SQVTM; CDR2 reads ANQGSEA. The V end was cut by 8 bases, the J end by 3 bases, with 13 bases between. In nucleotides, the CDR3 is TGCAGCTCCCGGACGGGGGACACTGAAGCTTTCTTT. This gives the protein CSSRTGDTEAFF.

The CDR3, as DNA: TGTGCCAGCAGCTTGACGACACCTATCCGGTCCGGGGAGCTGTTTTTT. Amino acids: CASSLTTPIRSGELFF. The J gene is TRBJ2-2, the V gene TRBV5-5; D uncertain. V lost 1 base and J 6 bases, leaving 16 bases between the germline ends. The germline CDR1 and CDR2 sequences are SGHKS and YYEKEE (reference sequence). This CDR3 is 16 amino acids long. The entire variable domain, with the rest obtained from reference TRBV5-5 and TRBJ2-2, is as follows: DAGVTQSPTHLIKTRGQQVTLRCSPISGHKSVSWYQQVLGQGPQFIFQYYEKEERGRGNFPDRFSARQFPNYSSELNVNALLLGDSALYLCASSLTTPIRSGELFFGEGSRLTVL.

This clone was detected only once. The CDR3 reads CASSSYRVREKLFF. The CDR3 DNA sequence: TGTGCCAGCAGTTCCTACAGGGTGCGTGAAAAACTGTTTTTT. This chain connects TRBV6-6 to TRBJ1-4; D possibly corresponds to TRBD1 (6 bases). Trimming shortened V by 4 bases and J by 7 bases, and 13 bases separated the two germline ends. The CDR3 runs to 14 residues. Germline V gives CDR1 MNHNY, CDR2 SVGAGI (reference sequence).

The chain recombines TRBV19 with TRBJ1-5; 9 nucleotides line up with TRBD1. V lost 4 bases and J lost 5; bases outside the gene matches: 12. The CDR3 loop spans 17 amino acids. Per the germline V gene, CDR1 is LNHDA and CDR2 is SQIVND (reference sequence). This chain's CDR3 is CASSTGQGLKPDQPQHF. The CDR3 coding sequence is TGTGCCAGTAGTACCGGACAGGGGCTAAAGCCTGATCAGCCCCAGCATTTT.

The J gene is TRBJ2-5, the V gene TRBV18; TRBD1 agrees at 11 bases. CDR1 is KGHSH, CDR2 LQKENI, per germline. J lost 9 bases, V lost 6 bases, and 12 bases had no gene match. The CDR3 has 15 residues. The CDR3 nucleotides read TGTGCCAGCTCCGTCGGACAGGGGGCGAGGAGGGCCCAGTACTTC. Translated, it gives CASSVGQGARRAQYF.

The J gene is TRBJ2-4, the V gene TRBV10-3, with D perhaps TRBD1 (6 bases). This CDR3 is built from 17 residues. CDR1 and CDR2 (germline): ENHRY, SYGVKD. Trimming left V 1 base short and J 0 bases short, with 13 bases between. CDR3: CAISEFATGKAKNIQYF. CDR3 in DNA: TGTGCCATCAGTGAGTTCGCGACAGGTAAAGCCAAAAACATTCAGTACTTC.

The chain uses TRBV13 and TRBJ2-1; possibly TRBD2 for D (6 bases). This CDR3 is built from 13 residues. Germline loops: CDR1 PRHDT, CDR2 FYEKMQ (reference sequence). Trimming cost V 10 bases and J 7 bases, with 17 bases left between them. In nucleotides, the CDR3 is TGTGCCACTAAAGGGACTTCCCTGAATGAGCAGTTCTTC. Amino acids: CATKGTSLNEQFF.

The chain uses TRBV18 and TRBJ2-5; TRBD2 agrees at 8 bases. The V and J ends lost 3 bases and 5 bases, in that order; junction bases with no gene match: 8. Germline values: CDR1 KGHSH, CDR2 LQKENI. The CDR3 is 15 residues long. The CDR3, as DNA: TGTGCCAGCTCACCCCGGGGGGGCCCTCTGGAGACCCAGTACTTC. Its translation: CASSPRGGPLETQYF.

The V gene is TRBV5-1, the J gene TRBJ1-1; D may be TRBD1 (6 bases). The CDR3 spans 13 residues. CDR1 is SGHRS and CDR2 is YFSETQ in the germline V gene. V was shortened by 3 bases and J by 1 base, with 7 bases between the two germline ends. Here the CDR3 reads CASSWTENTEAFF. As DNA, the CDR3 is TGCGCCAGCAGCTGGACAGAGAACACTGAAGCTTTCTTT.

This clone was detected a few times. The chain combines TRBV19 with TRBJ2-3; 9 positions agree with TRBD1. The V and J ends lost 7 bases and 2 bases, in that order; junction bases with no gene match: 7. The CDR3 contains 15 residues. Germline CDR1 LNHDA, CDR2 SQIVND (reference sequence). DNA of the CDR3: TGTGCCAGTACACCCCGGGACAGGGACACAGATACGCAGTATTTT. Protein: CASTPRDRDTDTQYF.

The rearrangement uses TRBV9 and TRBJ1-2, with D tentatively TRBD1 (5 bases). The CDR3 sequence is 17 residues long. CDR1 is SGDLS and CDR2 is YYNGEE in the germline V gene. V gave up 0 bases and J gave up 5 bases, with 20 bases separating them. The CDR3 reads CASSVASGTIQNYGYTF. The DNA for the CDR3 is TGTGCCAGCAGCGTAGCTTCGGGGACTATTCAAAATTATGGCTACACCTTC.

The chain uses TRBV2 and TRBJ2-5, with 9 bases that match TRBD1. Germline V CDR1 and CDR2: SNHLY, FYNNEI. The junction had 11 bases not matched to a gene; V was cut back by 7 bases and J by 5 bases. This CDR3 has 15 residues. CDR3 residues: CASIRDRVGSETQYF. CDR3 DNA sequence: TGTGCCAGCATTCGGGACAGGGTAGGATCGGAGACCCAGTACTTC.

This chain uses TRBV7-8 with TRBJ1-5; the match to TRBD1 covers 7 bases. Germline V gene sequence: CDR1 SGHVS, CDR2 FQNEAQ. V was clipped by 5 bases and J by 4 bases; unmatched bases: 5. The CDR3 contains 14 residues. Here the CDR3 reads CASSLSQGNQPQHF. The CDR3, as DNA: TGTGCCAGCAGCCTCTCACAGGGGAATCAGCCCCAGCATTTT.

The rearrangement joins TRBV11-2 to TRBJ2-7; TRBD2 matches 7 bases. The CDR3 loop spans 15 amino acids. Per the germline V gene, CDR1 is SGHAT and CDR2 is FQNNGV. V gave up 8 bases and J gave up 4 bases; unmatched junction bases: 14. CDR3 protein: CASATFGGGEYEQYF. The CDR3 DNA sequence: TGTGCCAGCGCCACATTCGGCGGGGGTGAATACGAGCAGTACTTC.

J is TRBJ1-4 and V is TRBV4-2; D is perhaps TRBD1 (5 bases). Germline V gene sequence: CDR1 LGHNA, CDR2 YNFKEQ. The CDR3 covers 16 residues. V gave up 4 bases and J gave up 4 bases, with 16 bases separating them. The CDR3 DNA sequence: TGTGCCAGCAGCCTCACACCGACAGCCGGTAATGAAAAACTGTTTTTT. This codes for CASSLTPTAGNEKLFF.

The chain links TRBV3-1 (or the pseudogene TRBV3-2) to TRBJ1-2; 7 bases are a match to TRBD1. The germline gives CDR1 LGHDT, CDR2 YNNKEL (reference sequence). The CDR3 totals 15 residues. V was clipped by 2 bases and J by 6 bases; unmatched bases: 9. The CDR3 nucleotides read TGTGCCAGCAGCCAATTTTGGGACAGTCCGGATGGCTACACCTTC. It is translated as CASSQFWDSPDGYTF.